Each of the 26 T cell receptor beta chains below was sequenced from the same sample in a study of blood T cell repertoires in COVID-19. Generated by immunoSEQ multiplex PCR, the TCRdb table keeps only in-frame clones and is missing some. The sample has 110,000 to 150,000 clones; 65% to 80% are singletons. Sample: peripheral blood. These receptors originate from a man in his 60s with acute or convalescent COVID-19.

This CDR3 reads CASSLPRGSGNTIYF. CDR3 nucleotides: TGTGCCAGCAGCCTACCCCGTGGCTCTGGAAACACCATATATTTT. The rearrangement links TRBV28 to TRBJ1-3; no clear D gene. The CDR3 is 15 amino acids. CDR1 MDHEN and CDR2 SYDVKM come from the germline V gene. Trimming took off 6 bases at V and 0 bases at J, with 12 bases between the two ends.

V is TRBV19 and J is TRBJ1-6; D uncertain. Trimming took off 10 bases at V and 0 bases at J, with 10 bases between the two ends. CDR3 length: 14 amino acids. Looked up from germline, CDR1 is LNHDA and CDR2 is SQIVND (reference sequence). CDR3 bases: TGTGCCACGAGTACGAGCTCCTATAATTCACCCCTCCACTTT. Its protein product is CATSTSSYNSPLHF.

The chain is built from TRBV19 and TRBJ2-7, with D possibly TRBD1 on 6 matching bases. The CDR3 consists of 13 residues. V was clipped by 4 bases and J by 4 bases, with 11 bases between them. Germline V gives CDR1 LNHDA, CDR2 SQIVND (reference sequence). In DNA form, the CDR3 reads TGTGCCAGTAGTAGTACCAGGGGTTACGAGCAGTACTTC. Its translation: CASSSTRGYEQYF.

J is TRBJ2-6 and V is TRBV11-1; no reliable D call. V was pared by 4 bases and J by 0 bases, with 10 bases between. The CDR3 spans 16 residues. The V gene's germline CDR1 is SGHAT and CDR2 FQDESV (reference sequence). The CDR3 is CASSSDDNSGANVLTF. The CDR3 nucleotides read TGTGCCAGCAGCTCCGACGACAACTCTGGGGCCAACGTCCTGACTTTC.

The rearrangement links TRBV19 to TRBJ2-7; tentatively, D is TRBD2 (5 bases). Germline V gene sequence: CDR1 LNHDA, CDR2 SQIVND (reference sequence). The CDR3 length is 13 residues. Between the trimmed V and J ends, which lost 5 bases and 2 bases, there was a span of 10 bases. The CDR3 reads CASSAGQPYEQYF. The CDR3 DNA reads TGTGCCAGTAGTGCGGGTCAGCCCTACGAGCAGTACTTC.

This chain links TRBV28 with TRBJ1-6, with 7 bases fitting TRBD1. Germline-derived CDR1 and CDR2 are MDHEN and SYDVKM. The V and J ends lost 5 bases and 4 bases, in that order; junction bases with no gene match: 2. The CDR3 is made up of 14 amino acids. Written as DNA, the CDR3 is TGTGCCAGCAGTAAACAGGGGTATAATTCACCCCTCCACTTT. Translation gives CASSKQGYNSPLHF.

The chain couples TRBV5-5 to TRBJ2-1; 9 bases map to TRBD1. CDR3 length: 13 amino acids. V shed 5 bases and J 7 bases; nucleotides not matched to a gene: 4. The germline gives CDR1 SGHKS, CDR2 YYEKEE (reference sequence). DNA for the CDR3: TGTGCCAGCAGGTGGGACAGGGAGAATGAGCAGTTCTTC. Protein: CASRWDRENEQFF.

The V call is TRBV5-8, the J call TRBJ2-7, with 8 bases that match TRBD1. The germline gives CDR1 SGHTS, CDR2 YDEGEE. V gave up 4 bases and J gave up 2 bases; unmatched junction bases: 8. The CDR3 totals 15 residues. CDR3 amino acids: CASSTGQGPPYEQYF. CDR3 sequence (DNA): TGTGCCAGCAGCACCGGACAGGGACCTCCCTACGAGCAGTACTTC.

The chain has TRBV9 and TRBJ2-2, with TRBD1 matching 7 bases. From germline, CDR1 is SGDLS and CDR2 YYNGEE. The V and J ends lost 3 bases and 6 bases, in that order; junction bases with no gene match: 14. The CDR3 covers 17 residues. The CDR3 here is CASSATHALGGAGELFF. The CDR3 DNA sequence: TGTGCCAGCAGCGCGACTCACGCGTTAGGGGGCGCCGGGGAGCTGTTTTTT.

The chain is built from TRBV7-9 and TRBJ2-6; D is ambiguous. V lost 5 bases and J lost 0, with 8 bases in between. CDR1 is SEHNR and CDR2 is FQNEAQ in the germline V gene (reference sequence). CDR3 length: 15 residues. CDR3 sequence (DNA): TGTGCCAGCAGCGACACATTCTCTGGGGCCAACGTCCTGACTTTC. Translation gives CASSDTFSGANVLTF.

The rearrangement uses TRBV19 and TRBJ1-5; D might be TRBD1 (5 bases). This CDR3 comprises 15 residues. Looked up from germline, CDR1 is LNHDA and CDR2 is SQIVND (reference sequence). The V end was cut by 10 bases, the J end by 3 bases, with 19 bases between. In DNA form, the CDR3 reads TGTGCCACCGAAGGGGCGGGGCTTTCCAATCAGCCCCAGCATTTT. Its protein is CATEGAGLSNQPQHF.

DNA of the CDR3: TGTGCCAGCAGTGAGACAGGGCGGGATTCACCCCTCCACTTT. Its protein is CASSETGRDSPLHF. This rearrangement joins TRBV6-1 to TRBJ1-6; 7 positions match TRBD1. V was clipped by 3 bases and J by 8 bases; unmatched bases: 4. CDR3 length equals 14 residues. The germline CDR1 and CDR2 sequences are MNHNS and SASEGT.

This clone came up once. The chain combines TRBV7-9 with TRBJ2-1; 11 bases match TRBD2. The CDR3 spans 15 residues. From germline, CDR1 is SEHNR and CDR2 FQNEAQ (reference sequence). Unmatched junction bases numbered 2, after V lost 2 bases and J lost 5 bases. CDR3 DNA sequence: TGTGCCAGCAGCTTATCTAGCGGGGGGAACAATGAGCAGTTCTTC. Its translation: CASSLSSGGNNEQFF.

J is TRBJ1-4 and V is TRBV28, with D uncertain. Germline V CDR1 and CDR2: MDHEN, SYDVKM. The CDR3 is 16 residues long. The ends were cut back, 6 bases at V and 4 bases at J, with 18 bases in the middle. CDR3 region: CASSLAWTEGNEKLFF. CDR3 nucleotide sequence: TGTGCCAGCAGCCTAGCCTGGACGGAGGGTAATGAAAAACTGTTTTTT.

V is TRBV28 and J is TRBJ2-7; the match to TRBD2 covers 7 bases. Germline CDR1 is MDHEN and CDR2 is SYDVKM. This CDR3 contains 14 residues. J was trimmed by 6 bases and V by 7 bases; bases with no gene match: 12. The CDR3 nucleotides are TGTGCCAGCAACTTGGGGGGGACCTCCCTCGAGCAGTACTTC. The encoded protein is CASNLGGTSLEQYF.

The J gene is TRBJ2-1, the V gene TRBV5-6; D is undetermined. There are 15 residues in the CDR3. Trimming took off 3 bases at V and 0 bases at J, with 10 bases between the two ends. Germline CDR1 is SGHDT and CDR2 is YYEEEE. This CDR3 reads CASSSGVSSYNEQFF. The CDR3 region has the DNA TGTGCCAGCAGCTCAGGTGTCAGCTCCTACAATGAGCAGTTCTTC.

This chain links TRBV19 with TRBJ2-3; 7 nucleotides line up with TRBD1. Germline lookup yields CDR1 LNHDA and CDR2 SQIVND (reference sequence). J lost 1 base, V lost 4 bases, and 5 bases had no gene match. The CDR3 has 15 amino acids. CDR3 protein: CASSNTGARTDTQYF. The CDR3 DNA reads TGTGCCAGTAGTAACACAGGGGCGCGCACAGATACGCAGTATTTT.

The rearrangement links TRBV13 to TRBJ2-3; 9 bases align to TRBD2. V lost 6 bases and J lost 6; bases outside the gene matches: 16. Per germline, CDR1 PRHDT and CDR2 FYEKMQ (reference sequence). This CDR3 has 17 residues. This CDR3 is CASRPLGLAGTGDTQYF. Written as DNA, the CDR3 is TGTGCCAGCAGGCCGCTTGGGCTAGCGGGGACGGGGGATACGCAGTATTTT.

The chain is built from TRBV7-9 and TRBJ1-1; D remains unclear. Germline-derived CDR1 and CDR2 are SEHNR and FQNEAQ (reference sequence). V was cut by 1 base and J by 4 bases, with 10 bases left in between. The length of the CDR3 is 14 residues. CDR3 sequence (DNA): TGTGCCAGCAGCTTAGTGGGAGGGAGCACTGAAGCTTTCTTT. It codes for CASSLVGGSTEAFF.

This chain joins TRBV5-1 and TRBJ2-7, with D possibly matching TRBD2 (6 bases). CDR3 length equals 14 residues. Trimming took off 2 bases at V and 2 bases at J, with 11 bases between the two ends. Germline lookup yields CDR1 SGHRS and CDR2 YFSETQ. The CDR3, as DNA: TGCGCCAGCAGCTTCGCTAGCGAAGCCTACGAGCAGTACTTC. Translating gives CASSFASEAYEQYF.

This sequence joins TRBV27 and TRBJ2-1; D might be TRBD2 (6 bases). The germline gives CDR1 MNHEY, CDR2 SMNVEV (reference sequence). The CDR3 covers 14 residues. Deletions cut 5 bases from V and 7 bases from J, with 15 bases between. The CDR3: CASSPGTRQNEQFF. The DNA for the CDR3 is TGTGCCAGCAGTCCCGGGACTCGACAGAATGAGCAGTTCTTC.

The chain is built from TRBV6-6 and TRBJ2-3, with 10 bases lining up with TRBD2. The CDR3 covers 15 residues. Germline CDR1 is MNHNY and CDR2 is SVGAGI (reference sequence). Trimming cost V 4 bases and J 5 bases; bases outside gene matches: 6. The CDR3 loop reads CASSSSGRARDTQYF. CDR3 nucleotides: TGTGCCAGCAGTTCTAGCGGGAGAGCCCGAGATACGCAGTATTTT.

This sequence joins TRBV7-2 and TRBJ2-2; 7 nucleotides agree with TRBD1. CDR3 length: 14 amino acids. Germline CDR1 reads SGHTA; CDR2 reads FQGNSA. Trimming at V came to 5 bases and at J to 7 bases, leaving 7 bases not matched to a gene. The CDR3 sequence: CASSPDRAGGELFF. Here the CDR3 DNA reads TGTGCCAGCAGCCCCGACAGGGCGGGCGGGGAGCTGTTTTTT.

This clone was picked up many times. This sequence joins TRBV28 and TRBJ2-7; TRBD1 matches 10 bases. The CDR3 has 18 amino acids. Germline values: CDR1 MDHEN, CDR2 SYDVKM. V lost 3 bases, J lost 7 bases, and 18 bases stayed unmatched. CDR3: CASSLPGQDRGTQREQYF. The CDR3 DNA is TGTGCCAGCAGTTTGCCGGGTCAGGACAGGGGGACCCAGCGAGAGCAGTACTTC. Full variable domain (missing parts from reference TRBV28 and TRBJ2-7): DVKVTQSSRYLVKRTGEKVFLECVQDMDHENMFWYRQDPGLGLRLIYFSYDVKMKEKGDIPEGYSVSREKKERFSLILESASTNQTSMYLCASSLPGQDRGTQREQYFGPGTRLTVT.

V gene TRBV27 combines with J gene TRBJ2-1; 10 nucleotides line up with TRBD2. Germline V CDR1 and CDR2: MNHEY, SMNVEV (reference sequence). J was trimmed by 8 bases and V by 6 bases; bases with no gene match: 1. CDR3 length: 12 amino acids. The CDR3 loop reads CASSLAGDEQFF. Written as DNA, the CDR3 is TGTGCCAGCAGCCTAGCGGGAGATGAGCAGTTCTTC.

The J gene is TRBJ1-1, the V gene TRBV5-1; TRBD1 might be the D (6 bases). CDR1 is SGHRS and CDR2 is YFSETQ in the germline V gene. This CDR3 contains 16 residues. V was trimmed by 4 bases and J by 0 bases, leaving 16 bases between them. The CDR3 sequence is CASSTGTESMNTEAFF. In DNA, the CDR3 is TGCGCCAGCAGCACAGGGACCGAGTCTATGAACACTGAAGCTTTCTTT. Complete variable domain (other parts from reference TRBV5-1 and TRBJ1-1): KAGVTQTPRYLIKTRGQQVTLSCSPISGHRSVSWYQQTPGQGLQFLFEYFSETQRNKGNFPGRFSGRQFSNSRSEMNVSTLELGDSALYLCASSTGTESMNTEAFFGQGTRLTVV.